This TCR beta chain originates from a study of Ad26.COV2.S vaccination and SARS-CoV-2 variants. Data came from immunoSEQ multiplex PCR; TCRdb stores just in-frame clones and leaves some out. The table includes hundreds of thousands of clones, around 92% detected once. Treatment noted: around 19 received Ad26.COV2.S at low or high dose, single or two shots; 5 received placebo; per-sample allocation not given. The investigators took samples on day 63 after the first vaccine or placebo injection. The specimen was peripheral blood, collected in a trial of Ad26.COV2.S vaccine versus placebo. The sequence was obtained from a person aged 18 to 65 who received the Ad26.COV2.S COVID-19 vaccine or a placebo.

CDR3 region: CATSERDSFTDTQYF. The CDR3 coding sequence is TGTGCCACCAGTGAGCGGGACAGCTTCACAGATACGCAGTATTTT. The chain is built from TRBV24-1 and TRBJ2-3; D is perhaps TRBD1 (7 bases). V lost 4 bases, J lost 2 bases, and 12 bases lay in between. This CDR3 contains 15 residues. CDR1 and CDR2 (germline): KGHDR, SFDVKD.